One sample yielded the 7 T cell receptor beta chains listed below, sequenced in a study of monozygotic twins with inflammatory bowel disease. TCRdb re-analyzed the 5' RACE reads; it lists each CDR3 protein once, without DNA. The repertoire table contains approximately 160,000 distinct CDR3 sequences. The material sequenced was blood. Source of these receptors: a human donor with ulcerative colitis or Crohn's disease, or a healthy co-twin of an affected twin (not recorded which).

The chain carries TRBV27 and TRBJ2-1; without DNA, the TCRdb call of TRBD2 cannot be checked. This CDR3 region has 13 residues. Germline V gives CDR1 MNHEY, CDR2 SMNVEV (reference sequence). CDR3 in amino acids: CASSSYREGEQFF.

V usage is TRBV29-1 and J usage is TRBJ1-1; there is no DNA to check the TCRdb D call of TRBD1. CDR3 length equals 14 residues. CDR1 and CDR2 from the germline V gene are SQVTM and ANQGSEA. CDR3 amino acids: CSGDLGQGVSGAFF.

The V and J genes are TRBV14 and TRBJ2-5; the TCRdb D gene call, TRBD2, has no DNA to confirm it. CDR3 length: 14 amino acids. The germline V gene has CDR1 SGHDN and CDR2 FVKESK. The CDR3 loop is CASTLGGRKETQYF. Based on the CDR3 plus reference TRBV14 and TRBJ2-5, the full variable domain is EAGVTQFPSHSVIEKGQTVTLRCDPISGHDNLYWYRRVMGKEIKFLLHFVKESKQDESGMPNNRFLAERTGGTYSTLKVQPAELEDSGVYFCASTLGGRKETQYFGPGTRLLVL.

CDR3: CASSLSVAGDNEQFF. This chain uses TRBV27 with TRBJ2-1; TCRdb's assignment of TRBD1 cannot be checked, as there is no DNA. CDR1 is MNHEY, CDR2 SMNVEV, per germline (reference sequence). This CDR3 has 15 amino acids.

CDR3 sequence: CASSLSYEQFF. V gene TRBV11-2 combines with J gene TRBJ2-1. The CDR3 has 11 amino acids. The germline CDR1 and CDR2 sequences are SGHAT and FQNNGV.

CDR3 in amino acids: CASSFREVYGYTF. The gene calls are TRBV28 and TRBJ1-2; TCRdb returns TRBD1, unconfirmable since there is no DNA. Germline assignment: CDR1 MDHEN and CDR2 SYDVKM. The CDR3 length is 13 residues.

The V call is TRBV25-1, the J call TRBJ2-3; as DNA is missing, the TRBD1 call by TCRdb cannot be tested. Germline V gene lookup returns CDR1 MGHDK and CDR2 SYGVNS. This CDR3 is built from 13 residues. The CDR3 sequence: CASSAPGGRTQYF.